These T cell receptor beta chains were read from a single sample in a study of T cell changes during pregnancy in multiple sclerosis. Profiling relied on immunoSEQ multiplex PCR, and the TCRdb table lists in-frame clones only, not all of them. The sample includes under 45,000 clones, over 90% seen only once; the top ten take 6.5% to 7.5%. Material: CD8+ T cells from peripheral blood mononuclear cells, obtained in the third trimester of pregnancy. These TCRs come from a female donor with multiple sclerosis, enrolled in a pregnancy study. Each CDR3 is given with its conserved first and last residue. D genes are given only for firm matches. Clone size is given for some rows only: seen once, a few or many times, or a class if the clone is expanded.

size	V	D	J	DNA	CDR3
NA	TRBV9	NA	TRBJ2-1	TGTGCCAGCAGCGTAGGTGGAGAGGTAGTGTACAATGAGCAGTTCTTC	CASSVGGEVVYNEQFF
NA	TRBV28	TRBD1	TRBJ1-4	TGTGCCAGCAGTACACGGGACAGGGTTTGGGAAAAACTGTTTTTT	CASSTRDRVWEKLFF
NA	TRBV7-3	TRBD1	TRBJ1-2	TGTGCCAGCAGCCCACAGGGGAACTATGGCTACACCTTC	CASSPQGNYGYTF
once	TRBV27	NA	TRBJ2-7	TGTGCCAGCAGGGCCGGGTATAGCTCCTACGAGCAGTACTTC	CASRAGYSSYEQYF
NA	TRBV6-5	NA	TRBJ1-1	TGTGCCAGCAGGAGTAACACTGAAGCTTTCTTT	CASRSNTEAFF
once	TRBV19	TRBD1	TRBJ1-2	TGTGCCAGACGACAGGGGGCCTATGGCTACACCTTC	CARRQGAYGYTF
NA	TRBV15	TRBD1	TRBJ1-3	TGTGCCACCAGCAGAGATTGGGCCGCGACAGGGAACGGAAACACCATATATTTT	CATSRDWAATGNGNTIYF
medium-sized	TRBV5-1	NA	TRBJ1-2	TGCGCCAGCAGCTTGGAGACGGGGGATGGCTACACCTTC	CASSLETGDGYTF
NA	TRBV10-3	TRBD1	TRBJ1-6	TGTGCCATCAGTGGGGGACAGGGAAATAATTCACCCCTCCACTTT	CAISGGQGNNSPLHF
NA	TRBV7-6	TRBD1	TRBJ2-7	TGTGCCAGCAGCCCTCGGACAGGGTGGGACGAGCAGTACTTC	CASSPRTGWDEQYF
NA	TRBV13	TRBD1	TRBJ2-5	TGTGCCAGCAGCTCCCGGGACAGGGCGCCGGAGACCCAGTACTTC	CASSSRDRAPETQYF
NA	TRBV10-3	NA	TRBJ1-1	TGTGCCATAAACAGGGAATCGAACACTGAAGCTTTCTTT	CAINRESNTEAFF
NA	TRBV4-3	TRBD2	TRBJ2-7	TGCGCCAGCAGCCAAGGGCGCGGGGGGGCGACCTACGAGCAGTACTTC	CASSQGRGGATYEQYF